This entry lists 4 T cell receptor beta chains sequenced from one sample in a study of monozygotic twins with inflammatory bowel disease. For each CDR3 protein, TCRdb gives one entry from its re-call of the 5' RACE reads, without DNA. This sample's table has about 160,000 distinct CDR3 sequences. The specimen sequenced was blood. The origin of the receptors is a human donor with ulcerative colitis or Crohn's disease, or a healthy co-twin of an affected twin (not recorded which).

This rearrangement joins TRBV12-3 or TRBV12-4 to TRBJ2-1; TCRdb indicates TRBD2, and absent DNA this call remains unverified. The CDR3 runs 12 residues. CDR3 in amino acids: CASSLEVAEQFF.

V usage is TRBV7-9 and J usage is TRBJ2-7; TCRdb's D call of TRBD2 is untestable without DNA. CDR1 SEHNR and CDR2 FQNEAQ come from the germline V gene (reference sequence). The CDR3 length is 14 residues. The CDR3 spells CASSPSGSAAEQYF.

This sequence joins TRBV5-6 and TRBJ2-5; lacking DNA, the TRBD1 call made by TCRdb goes unchecked. Germline V gene data show CDR1 as SGHDT and CDR2 as YYEEEE. The CDR3 contains 14 residues. CDR3 loop: CASSLWGALETQYF.

This rearrangement joins TRBV29-1 to TRBJ2-7; checking the TCRdb D call of TRBD1 is not possible without DNA. The V gene's germline CDR1 is SQVTM and CDR2 ANQGSEA. The CDR3 is made up of 15 amino acids. CDR3 protein: CSVETGQGIGYEQYF.